This T cell receptor beta chain was captured in a study of cytomegalovirus exposure and HLA in healthy donors. Notes on the study in general: The tendency of first-cohort TCR clusters to co-occur in the roughly 130 validation repertoires was the finding of a later analysis.

Clones were sequenced by immunoSEQ multiplex PCR, and TCRdb holds only the in-frame ones, with some missing. The table shows about 160,000 clones, with 90% to 97% occurring only once. With respect to this clone: Antigen: not known.

The V gene end was trimmed by 6 bases and the J gene end by 4 bases; junction bases not matched to a gene: 0. The CDR3 is 13 residues long. Germline V gene data show CDR1 as KGHSH and CDR2 as LQKENI. The sample was PBMCs. This chain uses TRBV18 with TRBJ1-6, with 7 positions matching TRBD1. The receptor's source is a woman younger than 30 in good health and CMV-seronegative. CDR3 DNA: TGTGCCAGCTCGACAGGGTATAATTCACCCCTCCACTTT. It specifies CASSTGYNSPLHF. Looking up the rest from reference TRBV18 and TRBJ1-6 gives the full variable domain: NAGVMQNPRHLVRRRGQEARLRCSPMKGHSHVYWYRQLPEEGLKFMVYLQKENIIDESGMPKERFSAEFPKEGPSILRIQQVVRGDSAAYFCASSTGYNSPLHFGNGTRLTVT.